In its sample, the clone carrying this TCR beta chain was seen a few times. Primers included in the PCR were 60 Vbeta and 13 Jbeta primers. The assay was immunoSEQ multiplex PCR, and TCRdb's table has in-frame clones only and misses some. The repertoire holds fewer than 140,000 clones, with roughly four fifths as singletons. The CDR3 has 13 amino acids. Between the trimmed V and J ends, which lost 4 bases and 6 bases, there was a span of 13 bases. Germline CDR1 SGHRS, CDR2 YFSETQ. This specimen belongs to a study of cytomegalovirus exposure and HLA in healthy donors. The TCR originated in a man aged 50 to 60 in good health and CMV-seronegative. This chain connects TRBV5-1 to TRBJ1-1; D unclear. The sample consisted of PBMCs. This CDR3 reads CASSTGGRAEAFF. The CDR3 DNA reads TGCGCCAGCAGCACCGGCGGGCGGGCTGAAGCTTTCTTT.